This passage covers 20 T cell receptor beta chains from one sample sequenced in a study of cytomegalovirus exposure and HLA in healthy donors. 13 Jbeta primers and 60 Vbeta primers were used for the PCR. Method: immunoSEQ multiplex PCR; TCRdb's copy keeps in-frame clones and lacks some. The sample contains about 180,000 clones, about four fifths of which appear only once. Sequencing used PBMCs. These receptors came from a young woman in good health and CMV-seronegative.

The J gene is TRBJ1-1, the V gene TRBV7-9; the D gene is possibly TRBD1 (5 bases). The CDR3 has 14 residues. The germline V and J ends were trimmed by 3 bases and 3 bases, with 11 bases remaining between them. Germline CDR1 SEHNR, CDR2 FQNEAQ (reference sequence). The CDR3 DNA reads as TGTGCCAGCAGCTTCGCCAGGGTGTACACTGAAGCTTTCTTT. Protein: CASSFARVYTEAFF.

The chain couples TRBV7-9 to TRBJ2-7, with 7 bases identical to TRBD1. This CDR3 spans 15 amino acids. Germline V gene data show CDR1 as SEHNR and CDR2 as FQNEAQ (reference sequence). V lost 5 bases, J lost 4 bases, and 11 bases stayed unmatched. This CDR3 reads CASSTPLAGGYEQYF. CDR3 bases: TGTGCCAGCAGCACCCCCCTCGCAGGGGGATACGAGCAGTACTTC.

CDR3 protein: CASSEGWQGRGNTIYF. The CDR3 DNA is TGTGCCAGCAGTGAAGGTTGGCAGGGAAGAGGAAACACCATATATTTT. The chain couples TRBV6-1 to TRBJ1-3; possibly TRBD1 for D (5 bases). Per germline, CDR1 MNHNS and CDR2 SASEGT. This CDR3 comprises 16 residues. Deletions cut 1 base from V and 4 bases from J, with 14 bases between.

The rearrangement joins TRBV10-3 to TRBJ1-6; possibly TRBD1 for D (6 bases). V lost 2 bases to trimming and J lost 8 bases, with 16 bases between them. CDR1 and CDR2 (germline): ENHRY, SYGVKD. The CDR3 contains 16 residues. DNA for the CDR3: TGTGCCATCAGTGAGACCGCTCGGACAGCAGATTCACCCCTCCACTTT. Protein sequence: CAISETARTADSPLHF.

The V and J genes are TRBV18 and TRBJ2-1; D may be TRBD2 (6 bases). CDR1 is KGHSH and CDR2 is LQKENI in the germline V gene. The CDR3 contains 17 residues. V shed 2 bases and J shed 7 bases, with 21 bases lying between them. For the CDR3, the DNA is TGTGCCAGCTCACCAATAATAGGAGGGGCACATGGGAATGAGCAGTTCTTC. Its protein is CASSPIIGGAHGNEQFF.

V gene TRBV2 combines with J gene TRBJ1-1; D is perhaps TRBD1 (6 bases). Germline-derived CDR1 and CDR2 are SNHLY and FYNNEI. The CDR3 is 14 residues long. V lost 2 bases and J lost 5, with 12 bases in between. The DNA of the CDR3 is TGTGCCAGCAGTGAACAGGGGCAAGATACTGAAGCTTTCTTT. Protein product: CASSEQGQDTEAFF.

The genes are TRBV5-1 and TRBJ2-5, with 9 positions matching TRBD1. CDR3 length: 16 residues. V lost 4 bases and J lost 3; bases outside the gene matches: 10. The germline gives CDR1 SGHRS, CDR2 YFSETQ. The CDR3 here is CASSLSLDRGEETQYF. Written as DNA, the CDR3 is TGCGCCAGCAGCCTCAGCTTAGACAGGGGGGAAGAGACCCAGTACTTC.

This clone has a handful of counts. J is TRBJ2-1 and V is TRBV4-2; TRBD1 agrees at 10 bases. The trim removed 4 bases at V and 4 bases at J, leaving 4 bases unmatched. Germline values: CDR1 LGHNA, CDR2 YNFKEQ. The CDR3 covers 15 residues. For the CDR3, the DNA is TGTGCCAGCAGCCCAAAGGGACAGGGGTACAATGAGCAGTTCTTC. It encodes CASSPKGQGYNEQFF.

V usage is TRBV5-6 and J usage is TRBJ2-2, with 7 bases lining up with TRBD1. The CDR3 consists of 16 residues. From germline, CDR1 is SGHDT and CDR2 YYEEEE. V dropped 3 bases and J dropped 6; count of bases not matched to a gene: 11. CDR3 coding DNA: TGTGCCAGCAGCTCAGGCCCCGACAGGGTGGCCGGGGAGCTGTTTTTT. Encoded protein: CASSSGPDRVAGELFF.

The chain combines TRBV19 with TRBJ1-3, with D possibly being TRBD1 (6 bases). CDR3 length: 14 residues. Germline CDR1 and CDR2: LNHDA and SQIVND (reference sequence). Deletions cut 4 bases from V and 0 bases from J, with 7 bases between. CDR3 amino acids: CASSTGVSGNTIYF. The CDR3 nucleotides are TGTGCCAGTAGTACAGGGGTCTCTGGAAACACCATATATTTT. The whole variable domain, filled in from reference TRBV19 and TRBJ1-3, reads DGGITQSPKYLFRKEGQNVTLSCEQNLNHDAMYWYRQDPGQGLRLIYYSQIVNDFQKGDIAEGYSVSREKKESFPLTVTSAQKNPTAFYLCASSTGVSGNTIYFGEGSWLTVV.

The V call is TRBV6-5, the J call TRBJ1-1; D not resolved. This CDR3 has 13 amino acids. Germline V lookup: CDR1 MNHEY, CDR2 SVGAGI. The V and J ends lost 7 bases and 4 bases respectively, with 13 bases between them. The CDR3 sequence is CASKRTSVTEAFF. In nucleotides, the CDR3 is TGTGCCAGCAAACGAACCTCGGTCACTGAAGCTTTCTTT.

CDR3 bases: TGTGCCAGCAGTTACTCCAGCGGGGGCGGTGGGAAGACCCAGTACTTC. It translates to CASSYSSGGGGKTQYF. The chain recombines TRBV6-5 with TRBJ2-5, with 8 bases lining up with TRBD2. Germline-derived CDR1 and CDR2 are MNHEY and SVGAGI. Trimming cost V 0 bases and J 6 bases; bases outside gene matches: 9. This CDR3 region has 16 residues.

The rearrangement joins TRBV19 to TRBJ2-3, with a tentative D call TRBD2 (6 bases). V lost 3 bases, J lost 4 bases, and 20 bases lay in between. Per the germline V gene, CDR1 is LNHDA and CDR2 is SQIVND (reference sequence). This CDR3 has 17 amino acids. Written as DNA, the CDR3 is TGTGCCAGTAGTATGATTCGGGGCGGGGTAGGCGCAGATACGCAGTATTTT. This codes for CASSMIRGGVGADTQYF. Complete variable domain (other parts from reference TRBV19 and TRBJ2-3): DGGITQSPKYLFRKEGQNVTLSCEQNLNHDAMYWYRQDPGQGLRLIYYSQIVNDFQKGDIAEGYSVSREKKESFPLTVTSAQKNPTAFYLCASSMIRGGVGADTQYFGPGTRLTVL.

The chain couples TRBV10-3 to TRBJ1-5, with D unclear. The germline V and J ends were trimmed by 3 bases and 0 bases, with 12 bases remaining between them. The CDR3 runs 16 residues. The germline CDR1 and CDR2 sequences are ENHRY and SYGVKD. The CDR3 loop reads CAISDLEGGSNQPQHF. In nucleotides, the CDR3 is TGTGCCATCAGTGATTTGGAGGGAGGTAGCAATCAGCCCCAGCATTTT.

The V and J genes are TRBV7-8 and TRBJ2-3, with 11 bases matching TRBD2. This CDR3 is built from 21 residues. Germline CDR1 is SGHVS and CDR2 is FQNEAQ. Trimming cost V 0 bases and J 5 bases; bases outside gene matches: 19. The CDR3: CASSLARDLGVAGGPVDTQYF. The CDR3 coding sequence is TGTGCCAGCAGCTTAGCGAGGGACCTCGGAGTAGCGGGGGGGCCTGTAGATACGCAGTATTTT.

The chain couples TRBV6-5 to TRBJ2-7, with D maybe TRBD1 (6 bases). Germline CDR1 is MNHEY and CDR2 is SVGAGI. CDR3 size: 12 residues. With 8 bases removed from V and 4 bases from J, the gap between germline ends came to 12 bases. The CDR3 protein is CASGGTGYEQYF. In DNA form, the CDR3 reads TGTGCCAGCGGGGGCACGGGTTACGAGCAGTACTTC.

The V call is TRBV30, the J call TRBJ1-5; D is possibly TRBD1 (5 bases). Germline CDR1 reads GTSNPN; CDR2 reads SVGIG (reference sequence). The length of the CDR3 is 15 residues. V was trimmed by 6 bases and J by 1 base, leaving 16 bases between them. The CDR3 DNA sequence: TGTGCCTGTTCCCAGGGTGAACGGAGCAATCAGCCCCAGCATTTT. This translates into CACSQGERSNQPQHF.

Only a few counts were recorded for this clone. The chain combines TRBV9 with TRBJ2-1, with 11 bases fitting TRBD1. Trimming took 2 bases from V and 4 from J; bases not matched to a gene: 8. This CDR3 contains 17 residues. CDR1 and CDR2 from the germline V gene are SGDLS and YYNGEE. CDR3 in amino acids: CASSVDRGLPPYNEQFF. The DNA of the CDR3 is TGTGCCAGCAGCGTGGACAGGGGGCTGCCCCCTTACAATGAGCAGTTCTTC. The full variable domain, its missing parts supplied by reference TRBV9 and TRBJ2-1, is DSGVTQTPKHLITATGQRVTLRCSPRSGDLSVYWYQQSLDQGLQFLIQYYNGEERAKGNILERFSAQQFPDLHSELNLSSLELGDSALYFCASSVDRGLPPYNEQFFGPGTRLTVL.

The V and J genes are TRBV6-5 and TRBJ1-6, with no clear D. Trimming removed 0 bases from V and 7 bases from J, with 10 bases in between. Looked up from germline, CDR1 is MNHEY and CDR2 is SVGAGI. The CDR3 is made up of 15 amino acids. The CDR3, as DNA: TGTGCCAGCAGTTACTCCCAATCGGGGAATTCACCCCTCCACTTT. It translates to CASSYSQSGNSPLHF.

V gene TRBV7-9 combines with J gene TRBJ1-1, with a weak D call TRBD1 (6 bases). The CDR3 has 13 residues. Germline V gene data show CDR1 as SEHNR and CDR2 as FQNEAQ (reference sequence). Trimming left V 5 bases short and J 4 bases short, with 11 bases between. CDR3 coding DNA: TGTGCCAGCAGCCCTGGGACACTCACTGAAGCTTTCTTT. Translation: CASSPGTLTEAFF.